This is a list of T cell receptor beta chains from one sample in a study of shared clonotypes between healthy human individuals. The protocol was immunoSEQ multiplex PCR, while the TCRdb copy is restricted to in-frame clones and leaves out a portion. The data contain about 1.5 million clones, approximately 98% of them singletons. Sequenced material: naive CD4+ T cells sorted from blood. These TCRs come from a young man in good health. The CDR3 runs from the conserved cysteine through the conserved F or W. A D gene is named only where the DNA matches it firmly. Rows may omit the clone size; those that give it use once, few, many or a size class.

J gene,D gene,V gene,clone size,CDR3 protein,CDR3 DNA
TRBJ1-5,TRBD1,TRBV16,.,CASSRRDSLNGEPQHF,TGTGCCAGCAGCCGCAGGGACAGCTTAAACGGGGAGCCCCAGCATTTT
TRBJ2-2,TRBD2,TRBV5-1,.,CASSLPLAGGGELFF,TGCGCCAGCAGCTTGCCACTAGCGGGAGGCGGGGAGCTGTTTTTT
TRBJ2-1,TRBD1,TRBV6-4,.,CASSVDRTAIGEQFF,TGTGCCAGCAGTGTGGACAGGACCGCTATTGGTGAGCAGTTCTTC
TRBJ2-3,TRBD2,TRBV5-4,.,CASSPGLAGVTDTQYF,TGTGCCAGCAGCCCGGGACTAGCGGGAGTCACAGATACGCAGTATTTT
TRBJ2-7,TRBD1,TRBV11-2,.,CASSWTGGYEQYF,TGTGCCAGCAGCTGGACAGGGGGCTACGAGCAGTACTTC
TRBJ1-5,.,TRBV30,.,CAWSRGSTQHF,TGTGCCTGGAGTAGGGGGTCGACCCAGCATTTT
TRBJ2-3,.,TRBV5-1,.,CASSLAPLGGTDTQYF,TGCGCCAGCAGCTTGGCTCCCCTAGGGGGCACAGATACGCAGTATTTT
TRBJ2-2,.,TRBV29-1,.,CSATRNTGELFF,TGCAGCGCTACGAGGAACACCGGGGAGCTGTTTTTT
TRBJ2-5,TRBD2,TRBV6-6,.,CASSSAGAETQYF,TGTGCCAGCAGTTCGGCGGGAGCTGAGACCCAGTACTTC
TRBJ1-3,TRBD1,TRBV25-1,.,CASTPGQGVFSGNTIYF,TGTGCCAGCACACCGGGACAGGGTGTCTTTTCTGGAAACACCATATATTTT
TRBJ1-5,.,TRBV2,.,CASSERTPEGLQPQHF,TGTGCCAGCAGTGAACGAACACCGGAGGGGTTACAGCCCCAGCATTTT
TRBJ2-5,.,TRBV19,.,CASRRQGGVETQYF,TGTGCCAGTAGGAGGCAGGGTGGCGTGGAGACCCAGTACTTC
TRBJ2-7,.,TRBV30,.,CAWSARGGSYEQYF,TGTGCCTGGAGTGCAAGGGGGGGCTCCTACGAGCAGTACTTC
TRBJ2-7,.,TRBV27,.,CASRGGASMSSYEQYF,TGTGCCAGCAGGGGCGGAGCGTCGATGAGTTCCTACGAGCAGTACTTC
TRBJ2-5,.,TRBV6-1,once,CASSEPGGIETQYF,TGTGCCAGCAGTGAACCAGGGGGGATAGAGACCCAGTACTTC
TRBJ2-3,.,TRBV28,.,CASSLPTPSGTQYF,TGTGCCAGCAGTTTGCCAACCCCTTCCGGTACGCAGTATTTT
TRBJ2-7,TRBD1,TRBV28,.,CASSLSGQGGYEQYF,TGTGCCAGCAGTTTATCGGGACAGGGCGGCTACGAGCAGTACTTC
TRBJ2-7,.,TRBV5-1,once,CASSLEMSSYEQYF,TGCGCCAGCAGCTTGGAAATGAGCTCCTACGAGCAGTACTTC
TRBJ1-1,.,TRBV5-1,.,CASGGPGANTEAFF,TGCGCCAGCGGGGGTCCGGGGGCGAACACTGAAGCTTTCTTT
TRBJ2-1,TRBD2,TRBV29-1,.,CSVEGTSGSPYNEQFF,TGCAGCGTTGAAGGGACTAGCGGGAGCCCCTACAATGAGCAGTTCTTC
TRBJ2-1,.,TRBV7-8,.,CASSLASIQDITYNEQFF,TGTGCCAGCAGCTTAGCGAGCATCCAGGACATTACCTACAATGAGCAGTTCTTC
TRBJ2-1,.,TRBV6-6,.,CASSPDRTYNEQFF,TGTGCCAGCAGCCCCGACAGGACCTACAATGAGCAGTTCTTC
TRBJ1-2,.,TRBV7-2,.,CASSSGGTPNYGYTF,TGTGCCAGCAGCTCGGGAGGGACCCCTAACTATGGCTACACCTTC
TRBJ2-1,.,TRBV19,.,CASRKVGVSNEQFF,TGTGCCAGTAGGAAGGTTGGTGTTTCCAATGAGCAGTTCTTC
TRBJ2-7,TRBD1,TRBV28,.,CASSLDRAGSYEQYF,TGTGCCAGCAGTTTAGACAGGGCCGGCTCCTACGAGCAGTACTTC
TRBJ2-1,.,TRBV5-1,.,CASSPGGTLYEQFF,TGCGCCAGCAGCCCTGGGGGGACCCTTTATGAGCAGTTCTTC
TRBJ2-7,TRBD1,TRBV19,.,CASSISAGGSYEQYF,TGTGCCAGTAGTATATCGGCAGGGGGATCCTACGAGCAGTACTTC
TRBJ1-2,.,TRBV27,.,CASRSRLGGYTF,TGTGCCAGCAGAAGCAGGCTCGGTGGCTACACCTTC
TRBJ1-5,.,TRBV28,.,CASSSPVGNQPQHF,TGTGCCAGCAGTTCCCCGGTCGGGAATCAGCCCCAGCATTTT
TRBJ1-1,.,TRBV14,.,CASSQGGAEAFF,TGTGCCAGCAGCCAGGGAGGGGCTGAAGCTTTCTTT
TRBJ2-2,TRBD2,TRBV9,.,CASSEVTSGPYDTGELFF,TGTGCCAGCAGTGAGGTGACTAGCGGCCCTTACGACACCGGGGAGCTGTTTTTT
TRBJ1-3,.,TRBV4-1,.,CASSQDLDSFGNTIYF,TGCGCCAGCAGCCAAGACTTGGACAGTTTCGGAAACACCATATATTTT